Following are 8 T cell receptor beta chains from one sample sequenced in a study of graft-versus-host responses after intestinal transplantation. Clones were sequenced by immunoSEQ multiplex PCR, and TCRdb holds only the in-frame ones, with some missing. The sample consists of over 75,000 clones, about 84% of them appearing once. The sequencing here drew on PBMCs, taken 255 days after intestinal transplant. The receptors were sampled from a human patient who received an intestinal transplant, so some T cells may come from the graft donor.

The V call is TRBV7-9, the J call TRBJ2-3; unclear D gene. V was shortened by 5 bases and J by 4 bases, with 10 bases between the two germline ends. Germline V gene lookup returns CDR1 SEHNR and CDR2 FQNEAQ (reference sequence). This CDR3 contains 13 residues. The CDR3 spells CASSPRDPDTQYF. DNA of the CDR3: TGTGCCAGCAGCCCACGAGATCCAGATACGCAGTATTTT.

The chain employs TRBV6-1 and TRBJ1-2; D not certain. Between the trimmed V and J ends, which lost 5 bases and 4 bases, there was a span of 11 bases. This CDR3 is 13 amino acids long. CDR1 and CDR2 from the germline V gene are MNHNS and SASEGT. The CDR3 sequence: CASSYETSYGYTF. In DNA, the CDR3 is TGTGCCAGCAGTTATGAGACCTCCTATGGCTACACCTTC.

In its sample, this clone was seen once. The rearrangement links TRBV6-6 to TRBJ1-1, with no clear D. Germline CDR1 MNHNY, CDR2 SVGAGI (reference sequence). The CDR3 covers 14 residues. V lost 5 bases and J 4 bases, leaving 14 bases between the germline ends. CDR3 DNA sequence: TGTGCCAGCAGTGCTCATCGACTCCTCACTGAAGCTTTCTTT. Encoded protein: CASSAHRLLTEAFF.

The V call is TRBV7-6, the J call TRBJ2-1; no clear D gene. Germline V CDR1 and CDR2: SGHVS, FNYEAQ. The CDR3 has 13 amino acids. V lost 2 bases and J 9 bases, leaving 11 bases between the germline ends. The CDR3, as DNA: TGTGCCAGCAGCTTATTGGTGGTGGGTGAGCAGTTCTTC. Its protein is CASSLLVVGEQFF.

The rearrangement links TRBV7-9 to TRBJ2-7, with D maybe TRBD1 (6 bases). The CDR3 consists of 15 residues. V lost 6 bases and J 3 bases, leaving 18 bases between the germline ends. Germline V gene data show CDR1 as SEHNR and CDR2 as FQNEAQ (reference sequence). Here the CDR3 reads CASSSDRHVYYEQYF. CDR3 in DNA: TGTGCCAGCAGTTCAGACAGGCACGTATACTACGAGCAGTACTTC.

The chain couples TRBV7-9 to TRBJ2-1; D perhaps matches TRBD2 (6 bases). CDR1 and CDR2 from the germline V gene are SEHNR and FQNEAQ (reference sequence). The V gene lost 5 bases and the J gene lost 7 bases, with 12 bases spanning the gap. The length of the CDR3 is 13 residues. The CDR3 region has the DNA TGTGCCAGCAGCGGCGGGGCGGGAAATGAGCAGTTCTTC. Translating gives CASSGGAGNEQFF.

The chain joins TRBV6-5 to TRBJ2-1; D remains ambiguous. V was cut by 4 bases and J by 4 bases, with 8 bases left in between. CDR1 and CDR2 from the germline V gene are MNHEY and SVGAGI. This CDR3 is built from 13 residues. As DNA, the CDR3 is TGTGCCAGCAGTTGGGGTCCTTACAATGAGCAGTTCTTC. Protein sequence: CASSWGPYNEQFF.

This clone was detected only once. The rearrangement uses TRBV4-2 and TRBJ2-3, with 9 positions matching TRBD2. The CDR3 sequence is 15 residues long. V shed 0 bases and J 4 bases; nucleotides not matched to a gene: 2. CDR1 and CDR2 from the germline V gene are LGHNA and YNFKEQ. Here the CDR3 DNA reads TGTGCCAGCAGCCAAGAGCGGGGGGGTGCAGATACGCAGTATTTT. Residues: CASSQERGGADTQYF.